This T cell receptor beta chain was captured in a study of blood T cell repertoires in COVID-19. Study-level background: The origin of the acute and convalescent COVID-19 samples was the United States, Italy and Spain. PBMCs, B-cell-depleted T cells, or T cells were the source of the cDNA or gDNA that made up the material.

Per the original data handling: Reference gene primer amplification yielded estimated nucleated cell counts. Sequenced by immunoSEQ multiplex PCR; TCRdb stores in-frame clones only, minus some. V, J and clone size are taken as reported in that table, and D and trimming were inferred from the DNA itself. The data contain 200,000 to 300,000 clones, about 83% of them singletons. The ends lost 7 bases at V and 0 bases at J; junction bases unmatched: 7. This CDR3 is 15 amino acids long. Germline V gene sequence: CDR1 MDHEN, CDR2 SYDVKM. The chain has TRBV28 and TRBJ2-7; 9 positions match TRBD1. Sequences were obtained from peripheral blood. The clonotype was recovered from a human donor in a cohort sampled during active COVID-19. This chain's CDR3 is CASTPGTGISYEQYF. Here the CDR3 DNA reads TGTGCCAGCACCCCCGGGACAGGGATCTCCTACGAGCAGTACTTC.